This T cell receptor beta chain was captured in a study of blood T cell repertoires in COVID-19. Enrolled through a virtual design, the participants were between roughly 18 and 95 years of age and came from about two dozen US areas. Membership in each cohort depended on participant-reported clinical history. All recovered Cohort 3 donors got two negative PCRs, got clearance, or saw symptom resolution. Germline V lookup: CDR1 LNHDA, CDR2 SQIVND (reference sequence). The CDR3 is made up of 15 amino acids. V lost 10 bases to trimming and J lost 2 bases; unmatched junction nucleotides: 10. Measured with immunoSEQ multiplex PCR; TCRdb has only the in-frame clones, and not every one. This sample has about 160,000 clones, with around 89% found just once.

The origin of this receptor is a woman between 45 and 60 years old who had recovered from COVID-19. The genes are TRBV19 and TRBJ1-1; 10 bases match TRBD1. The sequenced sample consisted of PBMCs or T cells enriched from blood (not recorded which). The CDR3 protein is CATYGTGAFNTEAFF. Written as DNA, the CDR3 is TGTGCCACCTACGGGACAGGGGCTTTTAACACTGAAGCTTTCTTT.